The text below deals with one T cell receptor (beta chain). No antigen is known for it. No base qualities exist here, and no much larger clone lies one base off it. Collaborating institutions collected whole blood in K2EDTA tubes following their own protocols. For TCRbeta analysis, collaborators shipped samples in one of three forms: frozen whole blood, isolated PBMCs, or DNA extracted from either of those sample types. TCRbeta CDR3 regions were amplified from genomic DNA using the immunoSEQ Assay, a bias-controlled multiplex PCR. Per the source publication's procedure: Within the assay, amplification of reference gene primers was used to estimate how many nucleated cells each sample contained. To quantify the absolute abundance of each unique TCRbeta CDR3 rearrangement, sequence reads were collapsed and filtered. For each sample, productive Simpson clonality was calculated as the square root of Simpson's diversity index across productive rearrangements. TCRdb obtained this table from immuneACCESS and retained in-frame rearrangements with V and J assigned. These tables miss some clones; where compared with another copy, unresolved V genes account for less than half of the shortfall, and the remainder is unexplained. That table supplies the V and J calls and clone size; D and trimming were determined from the DNA. Counted in this sample were about 160,000 clones; roughly 81% of them appeared once. 1% to 1.2% of the sample belongs to the ten largest clones.

The source of the sample is a study of blood T cell repertoires in COVID-19 (TCRdb year 2020). About the full investigation: Samples from collaborators originated in the United States, Italy and Spain and spanned both the acute and convalescent phases of COVID-19. The prospective study material was composed of cDNA or gDNA derived from T cells, B-cell-depleted T cells, or PBMCs. Deeply sampled blood TCRbeta repertoires from subjects exposed to, actively infected with, or recovered from COVID-19 were included in the dataset. The repertoires were released in a freely available public database intended as a resource for research on the immune response to SARS-CoV-2. Samples came from the ongoing ImmuneRACE study (first 160 participants) plus 1,254 subjects from 6 global collaborators. A de-identified subject ID, COVID-19 status, age in years and sex were almost always included in the sample metadata. Where available, HLA class I and class II types were obtained from metadata supplied by the sample provider rather than from assay-based typing. Overall study results and their limits: The amount of clinical and demographic metadata varied by source and participant and was provided uncurated.

The sequence came from a man in his forties with acute or convalescent COVID-19. Sequences were obtained from peripheral blood.

The DNA sequence follows: TGTGCCAGCAGCCCGGGGACAGAACCAACTAATGAAAAACTGTTTTTT. Its translation reads: CASSPGTEPTNEKLFF. The chain uses TRBV5-4 and TRBJ1-4; TRBD1 aligns with 7 central bases. Taken from the germline V gene (reference sequence), the CDR1 and CDR2 loops are SGHNT and YYREEE. The germline V end is reduced by 4 bases and the J end by 0 bases; junction bases left unmatched: 6. The CDR3, cysteine through phenylalanine, is 16 amino acids long. Left in the record is the CDR3 DNA by itself, 48 bases read in frame from the first base.